Listed here are 20 T cell receptor beta chains from one sample, sequenced in a study of spatial heterogeneity in lung cancer. Time point denoted: blood at routine non-recurrence follow-up after resection. Each CDR3 protein gets one entry after TCRdb re-called the 5' RACE reads with MiXCR. The top ten hold around a fifth of the sample, which has more than 75,000 distinct CDR3 sequences, approximately 20% seen once. The sequencing here drew on PBMCs, taken at follow-up. The receptors were sampled from a male donor with early-stage non-small cell lung cancer.

The chain recombines TRBV5-1 with TRBJ2-7; 8 bases are shared with TRBD1. Germline V gene sequence: CDR1 SGHRS, CDR2 YFSETQ. This CDR3 contains 14 residues. The junction had 11 bases not matched to a gene; V was cut back by 7 bases and J by 5 bases. As DNA, the CDR3 is TGCGCCAGCCGGAAGGCAGGGGGCAACCACGAGCAGTACTTC. Translation: CASRKAGGNHEQYF.

Many counts were recorded for this clonotype. The V gene is TRBV7-2, the J gene TRBJ1-2; D is undetermined. This CDR3 comprises 16 residues. V was shortened by 5 bases and J by 8 bases, with 24 bases between the two germline ends. Per the germline V gene, CDR1 is SGHTA and CDR2 is FQGNSA. CDR3 nucleotides: TGTGCCAGCAGCCCAAGACGCTCGGACTTGCCTCGCGGCTACACCTTC. Amino acids: CASSPRRSDLPRGYTF.

This chain uses TRBV20-1 with TRBJ2-1; 12 bases are a match to TRBD2. CDR1 and CDR2 (germline): DFQATT, SNEGSKA (reference sequence). The CDR3 extends over 14 amino acids. Trimming cost V 6 bases and J 6 bases; bases outside gene matches: 6. The CDR3 DNA reads as TGCAGTGCCCGCGGACTAGCGGGAACCAATGAGCAGTTCTTC. Its protein is CSARGLAGTNEQFF.

This clonotype came up many times. J is TRBJ2-2 and V is TRBV11-3, with TRBD1 identical over 7 bases. Per germline, CDR1 SGHNT and CDR2 YENEEA. The CDR3 covers 16 residues. The V gene end was trimmed by 3 bases and the J gene end by 3 bases; junction bases not matched to a gene: 7. CDR3 in amino acids: CASSFSGTDDTGELFF. The CDR3 DNA reads as TGTGCCAGCAGCTTCTCCGGGACAGATGACACCGGGGAGCTGTTTTTT.

Ten or more counts support this clonotype. The V gene is TRBV5-6, the J gene TRBJ2-5; D uncertain. Germline V CDR1 and CDR2: SGHDT, YYEEEE. The length of the CDR3 is 13 residues. Trimming took off 0 bases at V and 2 bases at J, with 5 bases between the two ends. CDR3 DNA: TGTGCCAGCAGCTTGGGCAGGCAAGAGACCCAGTACTTC. Protein sequence: CASSLGRQETQYF.

The J gene is TRBJ2-2, the V gene TRBV7-6; the D gene is possibly TRBD1 (6 bases). The CDR3 loop spans 15 amino acids. Germline V gene data show CDR1 as SGHVS and CDR2 as FNYEAQ. The V end lost 8 bases, the J end lost 0 bases, and 13 bases lay between the germline ends. The CDR3 protein is CASRTTGSNTGELFF. In DNA form, the CDR3 reads TGTGCCAGCCGTACGACAGGATCGAACACCGGGGAGCTGTTTTTT.

V is TRBV6-5 and J is TRBJ2-6, with D tentatively TRBD1 or TRBD2 (5 bases each). The CDR3 runs to 18 residues. The ends were cut back, 2 bases at V and 0 bases at J, with 14 bases in the middle. Germline CDR1 and CDR2: MNHEY and SVGAGI. CDR3 loop: CASSYGAGRVSGANVLTF. The CDR3 DNA follows: TGTGCCAGCAGTTACGGGGCAGGGAGAGTCTCTGGGGCCAACGTCCTGACTTTC.

This rearrangement joins TRBV6-5 to TRBJ1-1, with 8 bases that match TRBD1. J lost 6 bases, V lost 7 bases, and 13 bases had no gene match. The germline gives CDR1 MNHEY, CDR2 SVGAGI. CDR3 length: 15 residues. Here the CDR3 DNA reads TGTGCCAGCATTCGACGACAGGGGAGAAGTTCTGAAGCTTTCTTT. The encoded protein is CASIRRQGRSSEAFF.

This clonotype was seen a handful of times. The V call is TRBV20-1, the J call TRBJ2-5; D ambiguous. V was clipped by 5 bases and J by 0 bases, with 13 bases between them. Germline V gene lookup returns CDR1 DFQATT and CDR2 SNEGSKA (reference sequence). CDR3 size: 14 residues. CDR3 coding DNA: TGCAGTGCTCTAGAGGCCCGGGACCAAGAGACCCAGTACTTC. Protein product: CSALEARDQETQYF.

This clonotype came up many times. The chain employs TRBV20-1 and TRBJ2-7; D may match TRBD1 or TRBD2 (6 bases each). CDR3 length: 15 residues. Germline CDR1 DFQATT, CDR2 SNEGSKA (reference sequence). The CDR3 protein is CRGTGGAGSTYEQYF. The DNA of the CDR3 is TGCAGGGGTACCGGGGGCGCGGGCAGTACCTACGAGCAGTACTTC.

This clonotype occurred many times. This sequence joins TRBV6-5 and TRBJ2-5; a possible D gene is TRBD1 (6 bases). V lost 5 bases, J lost 4 bases, and 11 bases lay in between. CDR3 length equals 13 residues. Germline V gives CDR1 MNHEY, CDR2 SVGAGI. The CDR3 nucleotides are TGTGCCAGCAGTCTAGGACAGTTAGAGACCCAGTACTTC. It translates to CASSLGQLETQYF.

V is TRBV7-8 and J is TRBJ2-1; D gene ambiguous. V was trimmed by 3 bases and J by 2 bases, leaving 11 bases between them. Germline V gene sequence: CDR1 SGHVS, CDR2 FQNEAQ. This CDR3 has 15 amino acids. For the CDR3, the DNA is TGTGCCAGCAGCTTGTTAGCTACCCCCTACAATGAGCAGTTCTTC. It translates to CASSLLATPYNEQFF. Full variable domain (missing parts from reference TRBV7-8 and TRBJ2-1): GAGVSQSPRYKVAKRGQDVALRCDPISGHVSLFWYQQALGQGPEFLTYFQNEAQLDKSGLPSDRFFAERPEGSVSTLKIQRTQQEDSAVYLCASSLLATPYNEQFFGPGTRLTVL.

This clonotype was recorded a few times. The rearrangement joins TRBV18 to TRBJ1-1; D gene unclear. Trimming removed 1 base at V and 1 base at J, with 7 bases between. CDR1 KGHSH and CDR2 LQKENI come from the germline V gene. The CDR3 is 14 residues long. CDR3 sequence reads: CASSPRSTNTEAFF. In DNA form, the CDR3 reads TGTGCCAGCTCACCACGCTCGACGAACACTGAAGCTTTCTTT.

The chain has TRBV10-3 and TRBJ2-5; D assignment may be TRBD1 or TRBD2 (7 bases each). The germline V and J ends were trimmed by 7 bases and 5 bases, with 20 bases remaining between them. CDR1 and CDR2 from the germline V gene are ENHRY and SYGVKD. There are 15 residues in the CDR3. The CDR3 nucleotides are TGTGCCATCAAAAGCGGGACAGCGGGGAGGGAGACCCAGTACTTC. Its protein product is CAIKSGTAGRETQYF.

This clonotype was seen many times. The J gene is TRBJ1-5, the V gene TRBV30; 7 bases are a match to TRBD1. Looked up from germline, CDR1 is GTSNPN and CDR2 is SVGIG (reference sequence). This CDR3 has 15 residues. The trim removed 4 bases at V and 0 bases at J, leaving 6 bases unmatched. Here the CDR3 DNA reads TGTGCCTGGACCCGGGACAGCAATAGCAATCAGCCCCAGCATTTT. This codes for CAWTRDSNSNQPQHF.

CDR3 protein: CSVRDDEQFF. Here the CDR3 DNA reads TGCAGCGTCCGGGACGACGAGCAGTTCTTC. The chain has TRBV29-1 and TRBJ2-1; D might be TRBD1 or TRBD2, each matching 5 bases. V was shortened by 6 bases and J by 10 bases, with 10 bases between the two germline ends. Germline CDR1 SQVTM, CDR2 ANQGSEA. The CDR3 totals 10 residues.

This sequence joins TRBV6-1 and TRBJ1-1; D is ambiguous. Germline-derived CDR1 and CDR2 are MNHNS and SASEGT. This CDR3 region has 10 residues. V was pared by 5 bases and J by 3 bases, with 1 base between. CDR3 DNA: TGTGCCAGCAGTTACACTGAAGCTTTCTTT. Translating gives CASSYTEAFF.

The chain has TRBV7-8 and TRBJ1-2, with 9 bases lining up with TRBD1. In germline, CDR1 is SGHVS, CDR2 FQNEAQ. J lost 4 bases, V lost 5 bases, and 8 bases had no gene match. This CDR3 has 15 amino acids. The CDR3 sequence: CASSARDRALYGYTF. Here the CDR3 DNA reads TGTGCCAGCAGCGCCCGGGACAGGGCCCTCTATGGCTACACCTTC.

This clonotype appeared once. J is TRBJ2-2 and V is TRBV30; TRBD2 agrees at 7 bases. The CDR3 covers 16 residues. Germline CDR1 GTSNPN, CDR2 SVGIG (reference sequence). With V trimmed by 5 bases and J by 6 bases, 15 bases remained unmatched. The CDR3 loop is CAWYLADRPGPGELFF. The CDR3, as DNA: TGTGCCTGGTACCTAGCGGACCGCCCTGGGCCCGGGGAGCTGTTTTTT. The entire variable domain, with the rest obtained from reference TRBV30 and TRBJ2-2, is as follows: SQTIHQWPATLVQPVGSPLSLECTVEGTSNPNLYWYRQAAGRGLQLLFYSVGIGQISSEVPQNLSASRPQDRQFILSSKKLLLSDSGFYLCAWYLADRPGPGELFFGEGSRLTVL.

This clonotype has ten or more counts. The V gene is TRBV14, the J gene TRBJ2-7; 9 bases are shared with TRBD2. The CDR3 runs to 16 residues. With 0 bases clipped from V and 7 bases from J, the junction kept 10 bases outside the gene matches. CDR1 and CDR2 (germline): SGHDN, FVKESK. The CDR3 loop is CASSQDLLAGPREQYF. The CDR3 nucleotides are TGTGCCAGCAGCCAAGATTTGCTAGCGGGGCCTAGGGAGCAGTACTTC.